The T cell receptor (beta chain) described here comes from a study of T cells after yellow fever vaccination. The wider study: Low-cell-number fractions were prepared with SMART-Seq v4 Ultra Low Input.

The CDR3 runs to 13 residues. Germline V gives CDR1 MDHEN, CDR2 SYDVKM. The germline V and J ends were trimmed by 5 bases and 6 bases, with 12 bases remaining between them. Study-level findings and limits: The presence of abundant clonotypes contaminating from the bulk population was possible in FACS-sorted repertoires.

UMIs and a universal primer site were added when TCR cDNA was made by 5'RACE template switching. TCRdb passed the 5' RACE reads through MiXCR, listing each CDR3 protein once. The sample includes approximately 170,000 distinct CDR3 sequences, about 10% of them seen just once. This clonotype has just a few counts. As yet, its antigen is unknown. This receptor was identified in a man between 18 and 35 years old who received the YFV17D yellow fever vaccine. The sample here was CD8+ T cells sorted from PBMCs, taken 15 days after the yellow fever booster vaccination. The chain recombines TRBV28 with TRBJ2-3; a weak D match, TRBD2 (6 bases). CDR3 nucleotide sequence: TGTGCCAGCAGTCCCCCTCTAGCGGATACGCAGTATTTT. Its translation: CASSPPLADTQYF.